Listed below are T cell receptor beta chains from one sample, sequenced in a study of T cells in Graves' hyperthyroidism and ophthalmopathy. TCRdb reanalysed the multiplex PCR reads using MiXCR and keeps one entry per CDR3 protein. The sample has over 550,000 distinct CDR3 sequences; about a sixth are singletons. Sequenced sample: blood. The receptor source for this set is a young woman with Graves' hyperthyroidism. CDR3s include the opening cysteine and the closing phenylalanine or tryptophan. The order of the fields is CDR3 protein, CDR3 DNA, J gene, clone size, V gene, D gene. A D gene is named only where the DNA matches it firmly. For some rows the clone size is stated as once, few or many, or as a class when expanded; others skip it.

CDR3: CASSHEFWREKLFF
DNA: TGTGCCAGCAGCCATGAGTTCTGGAGGGAAAAACTGTTTTTT
J: TRBJ1-4
size: few
V: TRBV14
D: .

CDR3: CASSQVRQENTEAFF
DNA: TGTGCCAGCAGCCAGGTCCGACAGGAGAACACTGAAGCTTTCTTT
J: TRBJ1-1
size: few
V: TRBV14
D: .

CDR3: CASTTGVGEQYF
DNA: TGCGCCAGCACCACGGGGGTGGGCGAGCAGTACTTC
J: TRBJ2-7
size: few
V: TRBV3-1
D: .

CDR3: CASSQRDGPLHF
DNA: TGCGCCAGCAGCCAACGGGACGGGCCCCTCCACTTT
J: TRBJ1-6
size: .
V: TRBV4-3
D: .

CDR3: CASSSKVGTGRQETQYF
DNA: TGCGCCAGCAGCTCCAAAGTGGGGACAGGGCGGCAAGAGACCCAGTACTTC
J: TRBJ2-5
size: many
V: TRBV5-1
D: TRBD1

CDR3: CAGTHYEQYF
DNA: TGTGCCGGAACACACTACGAGCAGTACTTC
J: TRBJ2-7
size: .
V: TRBV3-1
D: .

CDR3: CASREGPNQPQHF
DNA: TGTGCCAGCAGGGAGGGACCCAATCAGCCCCAGCATTTT
J: TRBJ1-5
size: many
V: TRBV12-3/TRBV12-4
D: .

CDR3: CASSVSPRVSYEQYF
DNA: TGTGCCAGCAGTGTTTCACCCAGGGTCTCCTACGAGCAGTACTTC
J: TRBJ2-7
size: many
V: TRBV6-2/TRBV6-3
D: .

CDR3: CATRTSGGEQFF
DNA: TGTGCCACCAGGACGAGCGGGGGTGAGCAGTTCTTC
J: TRBJ2-1
size: few
V: TRBV15
D: TRBD2

CDR3: CASSYGQATDTQYF
DNA: TGTGCCAGCTCGTACGGACAGGCCACAGATACGCAGTATTTT
J: TRBJ2-3
size: .
V: TRBV18
D: TRBD1

CDR3: CATSRDRESSYNEQFF
DNA: TGTGCCACCAGCAGAGATAGAGAGAGCTCCTACAATGAGCAGTTCTTC
J: TRBJ2-1
size: few
V: TRBV15
D: .

CDR3: CSARRTAGDTQYF
DNA: TGCAGTGCTAGAAGGACTGCTGGCGATACGCAGTATTTT
J: TRBJ2-3
size: many
V: TRBV20-1
D: .

CDR3: CASSPLSRGEKLFF
DNA: TGTGCCAGCAGCCCGCTCTCCCGCGGCGAAAAACTGTTTTTT
J: TRBJ1-4
size: .
V: TRBV9
D: .

CDR3: CASSDRAMNTEAFF
DNA: TGTGCCAGCAGCGACAGGGCCATGAACACTGAAGCTTTCTTT
J: TRBJ1-1
size: many
V: TRBV28
D: TRBD1

CDR3: CASSMGLARDTQYF
DNA: TGTGCCAGTAGTATGGGACTAGCGAGGGATACGCAGTATTTT
J: TRBJ2-3
size: .
V: TRBV19
D: TRBD2

CDR3: CASSINTEAFF
DNA: TGTGCCAGCAGTATAAACACTGAAGCTTTCTTT
J: TRBJ1-1
size: many
V: TRBV12-3/TRBV12-4
D: .

CDR3: CASSNRASREKLFF
DNA: TGTGCCAGCAGCAATAGGGCCAGTCGCGAAAAACTGTTTTTT
J: TRBJ1-4
size: .
V: TRBV7-8
D: .

CDR3: CASSLAVAGKQETQYF
DNA: TGTGCCAGCAGCCTCGCGGTCGCGGGGAAACAAGAGACCCAGTACTTC
J: TRBJ2-5
size: .
V: TRBV7-9
D: .

CDR3: CASSLEDTQETQYF
DNA: TGTGCCAGCAGTTTAGAGGACACACAAGAGACCCAGTACTTC
J: TRBJ2-5
size: many
V: TRBV12-3/TRBV12-4
D: .

CDR3: CASSEYELRSSDTQYF
DNA: TGTGCCAGCAGTGAATACGAACTCAGATCTTCAGATACGCAGTATTTT
J: TRBJ2-3
size: few
V: TRBV6-1
D: .

CDR3: CASSADTQETQYF
DNA: TGTGCCAGCAGTGCGGACACCCAAGAGACCCAGTACTTC
J: TRBJ2-5
size: many
V: TRBV6-1
D: .

CDR3: CASSRKGSTYEQYF
DNA: TGTGCCAGCAGCAGGAAAGGCAGTACCTACGAGCAGTACTTC
J: TRBJ2-7
size: few
V: TRBV7-9
D: .

CDR3: CASSLLGQGGTGELFF
DNA: TGCGCCAGCAGCTTACTAGGACAGGGGGGCACCGGGGAGCTGTTTTTT
J: TRBJ2-2
size: .
V: TRBV5-1
D: TRBD1

CDR3: CASSTQGPVAETQYF
DNA: TGTGCCAGCAGCACCCAGGGTCCGGTAGCGGAGACCCAGTACTTC
J: TRBJ2-5
size: many
V: TRBV6-1
D: .

CDR3: CASSQGQGRAYEQYF
DNA: TGTGCCAGCAGCCAAGGACAGGGGAGGGCCTACGAGCAGTACTTC
J: TRBJ2-7
size: many
V: TRBV3-1
D: .

CDR3: CASSPGTGGRSGELFF
DNA: TGTGCCAGCAGCCCCGGGACAGGGGGACGGAGCGGGGAGCTGTTTTTT
J: TRBJ2-2
size: few
V: TRBV28
D: TRBD1

CDR3: CASSLTGYGQPQHF
DNA: TGTGCCAGCAGTTTAACAGGGTACGGACAGCCCCAGCATTTT
J: TRBJ1-5
size: many
V: TRBV12-3/TRBV12-4
D: .

CDR3: CASRSGATPDTQYF
DNA: TGTGCCAGCAGAAGTGGGGCCACCCCAGATACGCAGTATTTT
J: TRBJ2-3
size: .
V: TRBV7-9
D: .

CDR3: CASSLWDRGGNTIYF
DNA: TGTGCCAGCAGCTTATGGGACAGGGGGGGAAACACCATATATTTT
J: TRBJ1-3
size: .
V: TRBV7-8
D: TRBD1

CDR3: CASNADEQFF
DNA: TGTGCCAGCAATGCCGATGAGCAGTTCTTC
J: TRBJ2-1
size: .
V: TRBV6-1
D: .

CDR3: CASSSGGAGANVLTF
DNA: TGCGCCAGCAGCTCAGGGGGAGCCGGGGCCAACGTCCTGACTTTC
J: TRBJ2-6
size: .
V: TRBV5-1
D: TRBD1

CDR3: CASSEETGRLFYEQYF
DNA: TGTGCCAGCAGTGAAGAGACGGGGCGCCTTTTCTACGAGCAGTACTTC
J: TRBJ2-7
size: .
V: TRBV2
D: .